The 18 T cell receptor beta chains reported below all come from one sample, sequenced in a study of blood T cell repertoires in COVID-19. Clones were read by immunoSEQ multiplex PCR, and TCRdb kept only the in-frame ones, dropping some. The table has 100,000 to 150,000 clones, approximately 81% seen once. Sequences were obtained from peripheral blood. All receptors come from a man aged 35 to 55 with active or convalescent COVID-19.

The V and J genes are TRBV30 and TRBJ2-2; D is perhaps TRBD1 (5 bases). The CDR3 covers 17 residues. Germline loops: CDR1 GTSNPN, CDR2 SVGIG (reference sequence). The V gene lost 1 base and the J gene lost 1 base, with 16 bases spanning the gap. CDR3 coding DNA: TGTGCCTGGAGTGCTCGAAGAGTAGGACAGAACACCGGGGAGCTGTTTTTT. Amino acid sequence: CAWSARRVGQNTGELFF.

This clone was recorded a few times. The chain employs TRBV19 and TRBJ2-1; 11 nucleotides agree with TRBD2. Germline V CDR1 and CDR2: LNHDA, SQIVND (reference sequence). V lost 6 bases, J lost 1 base, and 5 bases stayed unmatched. The CDR3 spans 16 residues. The CDR3 sequence: CASRGTSGYSYNEQFF. In DNA form, the CDR3 reads TGTGCCAGTAGGGGGACTAGCGGTTATTCCTACAATGAGCAGTTCTTC.

V usage is TRBV19 and J usage is TRBJ1-4, with 7 nucleotides matching TRBD1. After removal of 8 bases from V and 6 bases from J, the junction contained 12 bases not matched to a gene. The CDR3 covers 15 residues. Germline CDR1 LNHDA, CDR2 SQIVND (reference sequence). The CDR3 region is CASSPRWDRYEKLFF. In nucleotides, the CDR3 is TGTGCCAGTTCCCCGCGATGGGACAGATATGAAAAACTGTTTTTT.

The chain combines TRBV24-1 with TRBJ1-2, with 12 bases lining up with TRBD1. The germline V gene has CDR1 KGHDR and CDR2 SFDVKD. V lost 4 bases to trimming and J lost 2 bases; unmatched junction nucleotides: 7. The CDR3 has 17 amino acids. The CDR3, as DNA: TGTGCCACCAGTGACACCGGGACAGGGGGCGTCAACTATGGCTACACCTTC. Translation gives CATSDTGTGGVNYGYTF.

The chain combines TRBV12-5 with TRBJ1-1; D is uncertain. This CDR3 has 14 residues. The germline V gene has CDR1 LGHNT and CDR2 FRNRAP. The V end was cut by 4 bases, the J end by 5 bases, with 14 bases between. The CDR3 DNA reads TGTGCTAGTGGTTCGGGAGACGGGCGGACTGAAGCTTTCTTT. It specifies CASGSGDGRTEAFF.

The chain joins TRBV3-1 (or the pseudogene TRBV3-2) to TRBJ2-2, with D hard to call. The germline V and J ends were trimmed by 4 bases and 6 bases, with 6 bases remaining between them. The length of the CDR3 is 12 residues. CDR1 and CDR2 (germline): LGHDT, YNNKEL (reference sequence). In DNA form, the CDR3 reads TGTGCCAGCAGCCCCAGTGCCGGGGAGCTGTTTTTT. Protein product: CASSPSAGELFF.

The chain uses TRBV5-1 and TRBJ2-5; maybe TRBD1 (6 bases). Germline-derived CDR1 and CDR2 are SGHRS and YFSETQ. This CDR3 region has 12 residues. V shed 4 bases and J shed 5 bases, with 9 bases lying between them. CDR3 DNA sequence: TGCGCCAGCAGCACAGGGCGGGAGACCCAGTACTTC. This gives the protein CASSTGRETQYF. The variable domain in full, completed from reference TRBV5-1 and TRBJ2-5, reads KAGVTQTPRYLIKTRGQQVTLSCSPISGHRSVSWYQQTPGQGLQFLFEYFSETQRNKGNFPGRFSGRQFSNSRSEMNVSTLELGDSALYLCASSTGRETQYFGPGTRLLVL.

The gene calls are TRBV7-6 and TRBJ1-1, with 11 bases aligning to TRBD1. Germline-derived CDR1 and CDR2 are SGHVS and FNYEAQ. Trimming at V came to 1 base and at J to 1 base, leaving 2 bases not matched to a gene. This CDR3 has 16 amino acids. CDR3 bases: TGTGCCAGCAGCTTAGGGGACAGGGGGTGGAACACTGAAGCTTTCTTT. Encoded protein: CASSLGDRGWNTEAFF. Full variable domain (outside the CDR3, taken from reference TRBV7-6 and TRBJ1-1): GAGVSQSPRYKVTKRGQDVALRCDPISGHVSLYWYRQALGQGPEFLTYFNYEAQQDKSGLPNDRFSAERPEGSISTLTIQRTEQRDSAMYRCASSLGDRGWNTEAFFGQGTRLTVV.

This clone was observed a few times. The V call is TRBV7-2, the J call TRBJ1-2; 9 nucleotides match TRBD1. Germline assignment: CDR1 SGHTA and CDR2 FQGNSA. The CDR3 loop spans 18 amino acids. Losses at the gene ends were 2 bases for V and 5 bases for J; bases not matched to a gene: 15. This CDR3 reads CASSLRTSTGTGSYGYTF. The CDR3 coding sequence is TGTGCCAGCAGCTTAAGGACCTCAACCGGGACAGGGTCTTATGGCTACACCTTC. The full variable domain, rest sourced from reference TRBV7-2 and TRBJ1-2, is GAGVSQSPSNKVTEKGKDVELRCDPISGHTALYWYRQSLGQGLEFLIYFQGNSAPDKSGLPSDRFSAERTGGSVSTLTIQRTQQEDSAVYLCASSLRTSTGTGSYGYTFGSGTRLTVV.

This clone has a handful of counts. The CDR3 sequence: CASSKGLAGGRETQYF. The DNA for the CDR3 is TGTGCCAGCAGCAAGGGACTAGCGGGGGGTAGGGAGACCCAGTACTTC. The chain employs TRBV13 and TRBJ2-5; 15 bases align to TRBD2. V gave up 5 bases and J gave up 5 bases; unmatched junction bases: 6. Germline V gene data show CDR1 as PRHDT and CDR2 as FYEKMQ (reference sequence). The CDR3 totals 16 residues.

The chain uses TRBV6-2 or TRBV6-3 and TRBJ1-5; 7 nucleotides agree with TRBD1. The J segment lost 4 bases and the V segment lost 6 bases, leaving 9 bases of the junction unmatched. Germline lookup yields CDR1 MNHEY and CDR2 SVGEGT. The CDR3 has 15 residues. The CDR3: CASSQTGAGNQPQHF. The CDR3, as DNA: TGTGCCAGCAGCCAAACAGGGGCGGGTAATCAGCCCCAGCATTTT.

Only a few counts were recorded for this clone. V is TRBV2 and J is TRBJ1-2; 12 bases match TRBD1. The germline V gene encodes CDR1 SNHLY and CDR2 FYNNEI. V gave up 7 bases and J gave up 7 bases; unmatched junction bases: 13. The CDR3 totals 16 residues. CDR3 in DNA: TGTGCCAGCACGGGGACAGGGGGCCCAATAGGTGGTGGCTACACCTTC. Translation: CASTGTGGPIGGGYTF.

This clone occurred once. This chain joins TRBV5-5 and TRBJ2-5; 12 nucleotides match TRBD2. The J segment lost 1 base and the V segment lost 5 bases, leaving 3 bases of the junction unmatched. From germline, CDR1 is SGHKS and CDR2 YYEKEE (reference sequence). CDR3 length equals 15 residues. The CDR3 reads CASSGLAGPQETQYF. CDR3 sequence (DNA): TGTGCCAGCAGTGGACTAGCGGGGCCCCAAGAGACCCAGTACTTC.

J is TRBJ1-1 and V is TRBV13; a possible D gene is TRBD1 (6 bases). The germline V and J ends were trimmed by 5 bases and 3 bases, with 22 bases remaining between them. CDR1 is PRHDT, CDR2 FYEKMQ, per germline (reference sequence). The CDR3 covers 17 residues. The CDR3 protein is CASSGVTGLVKDTEAFF. The CDR3 DNA follows: TGTGCCAGCAGCGGAGTCACAGGGTTGGTGAAGGACACTGAAGCTTTCTTT.

The sample holds a few counts of this clone. The chain employs TRBV2 and TRBJ1-4, with 8 bases identical to TRBD1. Germline loops: CDR1 SNHLY, CDR2 FYNNEI. This CDR3 has 13 amino acids. Trimming cost V 5 bases and J 5 bases; bases outside gene matches: 1. The CDR3 DNA is TGTGCCAGCAGTCAGGGGGCAAATGAAAAACTGTTTTTT. This gives the protein CASSQGANEKLFF. Full variable domain (rest looked up from reference TRBV2 and TRBJ1-4): EPEVTQTPSHQVTQMGQEVILRCVPISNHLYFYWYRQILGQKVEFLVSFYNNEISEKSEIFDDQFSVERPDGSNFTLKIRSTKLEDSAMYFCASSQGANEKLFFGSGTQLSVL.

This chain uses TRBV5-1 with TRBJ2-5, with 7 positions matching TRBD2. Unmatched junction bases numbered 7, after V lost 0 bases and J lost 5 bases. Germline lookup yields CDR1 SGHRS and CDR2 YFSETQ. The length of the CDR3 is 15 residues. CDR3 sequence reads: CASSLVAGAEETQYF. CDR3 DNA sequence: TGCGCCAGCAGCTTGGTTGCGGGAGCCGAGGAGACCCAGTACTTC. The variable domain in full, completed from reference TRBV5-1 and TRBJ2-5, reads KAGVTQTPRYLIKTRGQQVTLSCSPISGHRSVSWYQQTPGQGLQFLFEYFSETQRNKGNFPGRFSGRQFSNSRSEMNVSTLELGDSALYLCASSLVAGAEETQYFGPGTRLLVL.

This clone has at least ten counts. The V call is TRBV5-6, the J call TRBJ2-7, with TRBD1 matching over 9 bases. The CDR3 totals 15 residues. The V gene's germline CDR1 is SGHDT and CDR2 YYEEEE. J was trimmed by 5 bases and V by 2 bases; bases with no gene match: 8. CDR3 in amino acids: CASSLRSGTGNEQYF. DNA for the CDR3: TGTGCCAGCAGCTTAAGGTCCGGGACAGGGAACGAGCAGTACTTC.

J is TRBJ1-3 and V is TRBV5-8; possibly TRBD1 for D (5 bases). Germline V gene sequence: CDR1 SGHTS, CDR2 YDEGEE. CDR3 size: 15 residues. Trimming removed 2 bases at V and 2 bases at J, with 11 bases between. The CDR3 nucleotides read TGTGCCAGCAGCTTTACCCGACAGCCTGGAAACACCATATATTTT. This gives the protein CASSFTRQPGNTIYF.